The next 2 T cell receptor beta chains were all read from a single sample in a study of blood T cell repertoires in COVID-19. Here immunoSEQ multiplex PCR was the method, and the copy in TCRdb shows in-frame clones only, minus some. The profile shows over 130,000 clones, 84% of them singletons. Sequences were obtained from PBMCs or T cells enriched from blood (not recorded which). The receptors here all came from a woman in her forties or fifties with acute COVID-19.

V gene TRBV24-1 combines with J gene TRBJ2-7, with D possibly TRBD2 on 5 matching bases. The length of the CDR3 is 14 residues. Germline CDR1 is KGHDR and CDR2 is SFDVKD. V was shortened by 3 bases and J by 5 bases, with 13 bases between the two germline ends. The CDR3: CATSDGGPFHEQYF. The CDR3 DNA sequence: TGTGCCACCAGTGATGGAGGCCCTTTTCACGAGCAGTACTTC.

The rearrangement joins TRBV10-3 to TRBJ1-2, with 8 bases matching TRBD1. The germline V gene encodes CDR1 ENHRY and CDR2 SYGVKD. V was clipped by 4 bases and J by 10 bases; unmatched bases: 8. The CDR3 is 13 amino acids. Here the CDR3 reads CAISVGQGQVYTF. As DNA, the CDR3 is TGTGCCATCAGTGTAGGACAGGGCCAAGTCTACACCTTC.